The clone carrying this T cell receptor beta chain was seen more than once but under ten times. Its specificity is unknown. The sample is drawn from a study of blood T cells in healthy people across ages. The germline V gene encodes CDR1 LGHDT and CDR2 YNNKEL (reference sequence). The CDR3 covers 14 residues. Trimming took 1 base from V and 10 from J; bases not matched to a gene: 7. Healthy Russian Caucasian donors spanned ages roughly 6 to 100 years. Isolation yielded PBMCs, at least 7 million per sample, in every case. Study findings and constraints: The recorded TCR beta diversity per million T cells decreased in a roughly linear manner with age.

Using a J-beta primer mix together with a sample-barcoded 5' primer, a second PCR was run for roughly 6 to 11 cycles. There were at least 2.5 million CDR3-containing paired-end reads obtained from each sample. Using its own MiXCR run on the 5' RACE reads, TCRdb lists one record per CDR3 protein. This table has around 800,000 distinct CDR3 sequences, 46% appearing once. This clonotype was obtained from a man aged 80 or over in good health. The specimen was blood. The rearrangement joins TRBV3-1 to TRBJ2-1; TRBD2 aligns across 7 bases. CDR3 residues: CASSQGASGEEQFF. Written as DNA, the CDR3 is TGTGCCAGCAGCCAAGGAGCTAGCGGAGAGGAGCAGTTCTTC.